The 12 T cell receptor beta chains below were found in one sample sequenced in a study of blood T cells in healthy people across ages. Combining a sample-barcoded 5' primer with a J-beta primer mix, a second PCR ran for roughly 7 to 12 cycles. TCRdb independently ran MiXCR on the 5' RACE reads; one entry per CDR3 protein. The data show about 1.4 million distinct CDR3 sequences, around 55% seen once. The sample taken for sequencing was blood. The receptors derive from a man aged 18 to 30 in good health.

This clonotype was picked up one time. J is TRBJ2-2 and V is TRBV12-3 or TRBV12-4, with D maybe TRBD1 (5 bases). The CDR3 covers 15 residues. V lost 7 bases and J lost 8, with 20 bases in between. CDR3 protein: CASKNQGRAGGELFF. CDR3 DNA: TGTGCCAGCAAAAACCAGGGCAGGGCTGGAGGGGAGCTGTTTTTT.

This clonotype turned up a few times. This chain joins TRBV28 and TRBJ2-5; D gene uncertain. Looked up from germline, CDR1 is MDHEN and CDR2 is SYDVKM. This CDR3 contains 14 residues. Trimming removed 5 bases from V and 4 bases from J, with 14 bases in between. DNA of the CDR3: TGTGCCAGCAGTCTATTGGAAGACGGAGAGACCCAGTACTTC. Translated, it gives CASSLLEDGETQYF.

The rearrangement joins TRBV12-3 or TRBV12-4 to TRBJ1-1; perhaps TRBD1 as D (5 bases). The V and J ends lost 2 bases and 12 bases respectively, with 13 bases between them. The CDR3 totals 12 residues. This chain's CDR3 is CASSLRTGRSFF. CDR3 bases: TGTGCCAGCAGTTTAAGGACGGGGCGGTCTTTCTTT.

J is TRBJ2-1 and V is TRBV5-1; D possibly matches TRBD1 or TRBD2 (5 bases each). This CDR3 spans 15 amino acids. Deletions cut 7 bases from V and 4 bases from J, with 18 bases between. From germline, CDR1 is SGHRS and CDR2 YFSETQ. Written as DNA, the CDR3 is TGCGCCAGCCGACCCGGGACCGAGACTTACAATGAGCAGTTCTTC. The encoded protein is CASRPGTETYNEQFF.

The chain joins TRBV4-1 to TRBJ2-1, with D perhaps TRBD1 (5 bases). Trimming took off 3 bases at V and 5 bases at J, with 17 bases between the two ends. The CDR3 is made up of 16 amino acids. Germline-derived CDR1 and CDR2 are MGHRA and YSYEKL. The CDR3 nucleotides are TGCGCCAGCAGCCAGGCAGGGCCCCGACCGGACAATGAGCAGTTCTTC. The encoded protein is CASSQAGPRPDNEQFF.

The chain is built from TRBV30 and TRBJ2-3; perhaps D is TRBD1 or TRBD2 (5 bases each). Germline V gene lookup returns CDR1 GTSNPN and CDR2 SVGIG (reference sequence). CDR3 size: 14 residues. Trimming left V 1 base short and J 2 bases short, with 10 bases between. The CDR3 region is CAWSEGTSTDTQYF. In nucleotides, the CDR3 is TGTGCCTGGAGTGAAGGGACCTCCACAGATACGCAGTATTTT.

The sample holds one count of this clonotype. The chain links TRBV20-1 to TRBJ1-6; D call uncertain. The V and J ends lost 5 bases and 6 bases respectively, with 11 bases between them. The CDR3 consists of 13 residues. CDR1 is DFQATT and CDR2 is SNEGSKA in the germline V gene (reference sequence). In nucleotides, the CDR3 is TGCAGTGCTCAGTCCTCTAGTAATTCACCCCTCCACTTT. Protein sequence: CSAQSSSNSPLHF.

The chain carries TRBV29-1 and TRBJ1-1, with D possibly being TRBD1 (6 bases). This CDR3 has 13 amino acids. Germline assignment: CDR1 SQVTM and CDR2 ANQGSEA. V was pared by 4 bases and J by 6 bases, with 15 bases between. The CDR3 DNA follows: TGCAGCGTTGCCGTACAGGAGGGGGCTGAAGCTTTCTTT. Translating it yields CSVAVQEGAEAFF.

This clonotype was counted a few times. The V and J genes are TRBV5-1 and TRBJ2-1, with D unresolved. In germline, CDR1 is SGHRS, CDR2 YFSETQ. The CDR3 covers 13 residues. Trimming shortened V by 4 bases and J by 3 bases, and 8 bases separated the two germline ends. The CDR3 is CASSGDLYNEQFF. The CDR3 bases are TGCGCCAGCAGCGGAGACCTCTACAATGAGCAGTTCTTC.

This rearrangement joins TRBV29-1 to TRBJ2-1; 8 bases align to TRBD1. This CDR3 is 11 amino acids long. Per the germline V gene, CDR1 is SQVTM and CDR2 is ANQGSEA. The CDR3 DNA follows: TGCGGCGGGGACAGGTACAATGAGCAGTTCTTC. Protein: CGGDRYNEQFF.

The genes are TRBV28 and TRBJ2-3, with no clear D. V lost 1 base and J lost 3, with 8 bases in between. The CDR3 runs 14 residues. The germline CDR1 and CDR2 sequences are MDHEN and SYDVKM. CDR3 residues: CASSLSGPTDTQYF. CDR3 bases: TGTGCCAGCAGTTTATCCGGTCCAACAGATACGCAGTATTTT.

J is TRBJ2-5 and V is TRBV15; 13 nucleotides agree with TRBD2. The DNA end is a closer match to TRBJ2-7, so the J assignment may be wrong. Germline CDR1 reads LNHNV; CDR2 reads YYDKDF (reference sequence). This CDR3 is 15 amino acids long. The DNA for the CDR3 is TGTGCCACCAGCAGAGCGAGACTAGCGGGAGGCGAGCAGTACTTC. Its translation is CATSRARLAGGEQYF.